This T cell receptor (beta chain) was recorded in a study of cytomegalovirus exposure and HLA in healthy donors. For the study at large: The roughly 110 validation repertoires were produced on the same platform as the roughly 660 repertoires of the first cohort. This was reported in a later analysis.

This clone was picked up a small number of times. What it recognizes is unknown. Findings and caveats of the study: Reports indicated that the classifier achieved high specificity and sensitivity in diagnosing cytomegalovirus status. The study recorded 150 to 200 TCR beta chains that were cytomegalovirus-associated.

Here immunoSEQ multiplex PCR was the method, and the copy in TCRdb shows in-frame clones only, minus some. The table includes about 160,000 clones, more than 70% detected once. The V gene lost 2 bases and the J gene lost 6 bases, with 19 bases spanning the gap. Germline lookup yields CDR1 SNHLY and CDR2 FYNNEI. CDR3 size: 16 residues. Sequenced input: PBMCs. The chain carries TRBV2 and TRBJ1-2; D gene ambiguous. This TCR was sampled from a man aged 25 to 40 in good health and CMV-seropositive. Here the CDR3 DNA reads TGTGCCAGCAGTGAAAACACCATCATTTTCCTAGATGGCTACACCTTC. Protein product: CASSENTIIFLDGYTF.